A selection of T cell receptor beta chains follows, all from one sample in a study of T cells in Graves' hyperthyroidism and ophthalmopathy. TCRdb re-analysed the multiplex PCR reads in MiXCR, keeping a single row per CDR3 protein. The data show under 350,000 distinct CDR3 sequences, with roughly 13% seen just once and 34% held by the top ten. Specimen: blood. The source of these receptors is a woman in her 40s with Graves' ophthalmopathy. Each CDR3 is given with its conserved first and last residue. The order of the fields is clone size, J gene, V gene, D gene, CDR3 protein, CDR3 DNA. A D gene is named only where the DNA matches it firmly. The size of a clone is reported for some rows only, either as once, few or many, or as a class for expanded clones.

clone_size: many; j_call: TRBJ1-1; v_call: TRBV20-1; d_call: -; cdr3_aa: CSARRTVNTEAFF; cdr3_nt: TGCAGTGCCAGAAGGACGGTGAACACTGAAGCTTTCTTT
clone_size: many; j_call: TRBJ1-5; v_call: TRBV20-1; d_call: -; cdr3_aa: CSARDLGGWNQPQHF; cdr3_nt: TGCAGTGCTAGGGACCTGGGAGGGTGGAATCAGCCCCAGCATTTT
clone_size: many; j_call: TRBJ2-5; v_call: TRBV2; d_call: -; cdr3_aa: CASSETTVGETQYF; cdr3_nt: TGTGCCAGCAGTGAAACGACGGTAGGAGAGACCCAGTACTTC
clone_size: few; j_call: TRBJ2-1; v_call: TRBV10-2; d_call: -; cdr3_aa: CASSEPRDAFGNEQFF; cdr3_nt: TGCGCCAGCAGTGAGCCCCGGGACGCCTTTGGTAATGAGCAGTTCTTC
clone_size: many; j_call: TRBJ2-1; v_call: TRBV5-1; d_call: -; cdr3_aa: CASSLAVNEQFF; cdr3_nt: TGCGCCAGCAGCTTGGCCGTCAATGAGCAGTTCTTC
clone_size: few; j_call: TRBJ2-7; v_call: TRBV19; d_call: TRBD2; cdr3_aa: CASSMSGGYEQYF; cdr3_nt: TGTGCCAGTAGTATGTCGGGGGGATACGAGCAGTACTTC
clone_size: -; j_call: TRBJ2-2; v_call: TRBV30; d_call: -; cdr3_aa: CAWSLRGGGELFF; cdr3_nt: TGTGCCTGGAGTTTACGGGGTGGCGGGGAGCTGTTTTTT
clone_size: -; j_call: TRBJ2-5; v_call: TRBV5-1; d_call: -; cdr3_aa: CASSLTQAFPGVGETQYF; cdr3_nt: TGCGCCAGCAGCCTCACCCAAGCCTTCCCGGGGGTAGGAGAGACCCAGTACTTC
clone_size: many; j_call: TRBJ1-5; v_call: TRBV27; d_call: TRBD1; cdr3_aa: CASSPGQGVSRPQHF; cdr3_nt: TGTGCCAGCAGTCCGGGACAGGGGGTTAGTCGGCCCCAGCATTTT
clone_size: few; j_call: TRBJ2-3; v_call: TRBV20-1; d_call: -; cdr3_aa: CSATPLASTDTQYF; cdr3_nt: TGCAGTGCTACCCCACTAGCAAGCACAGATACGCAGTATTTT
clone_size: few; j_call: TRBJ2-2; v_call: TRBV11-3; d_call: TRBD1; cdr3_aa: CASSSGTGAAGELFF; cdr3_nt: TGTGCCAGCAGTTCAGGGACAGGGGCAGCCGGGGAGCTGTTTTTT
clone_size: many; j_call: TRBJ1-2; v_call: TRBV29-1; d_call: -; cdr3_aa: CSVDGLPNYGYTF; cdr3_nt: TGCAGCGTTGACGGACTCCCGAACTATGGCTACACCTTC
clone_size: many; j_call: TRBJ1-5; v_call: TRBV15; d_call: TRBD1; cdr3_aa: CATSTRDRFQPQHF; cdr3_nt: TGTGCCACCAGCACCCGGGACAGATTCCAGCCCCAGCATTTT
clone_size: -; j_call: TRBJ1-5; v_call: TRBV7-2; d_call: TRBD1; cdr3_aa: CASSPDRYDQPQHF; cdr3_nt: TGTGCCAGCAGCCCGGACAGGTACGATCAGCCCCAGCATTTT
clone_size: few; j_call: TRBJ2-7; v_call: TRBV3-1; d_call: -; cdr3_aa: CASSLVRESEQYF; cdr3_nt: TGTGCCAGCAGCCTCGTCAGGGAGTCCGAGCAGTACTTC
clone_size: many; j_call: TRBJ2-1; v_call: TRBV2; d_call: TRBD2; cdr3_aa: CASSDGTNYNEQFF; cdr3_nt: TGTGCCAGCAGTGACGGGACTAACTACAATGAGCAGTTCTTC
clone_size: many; j_call: TRBJ1-2; v_call: TRBV2; d_call: TRBD1; cdr3_aa: CASSWGQGNYGYTF; cdr3_nt: TGTGCCAGCAGTTGGGGACAGGGTAACTATGGCTACACCTTC
clone_size: few; j_call: TRBJ2-7; v_call: TRBV6-1; d_call: TRBD1; cdr3_aa: CASSLWRDRLLEQYF; cdr3_nt: TGTGCCAGCAGTCTCTGGCGGGACAGGCTCCTGGAGCAGTACTTC
clone_size: many; j_call: TRBJ1-5; v_call: TRBV12-3/TRBV12-4; d_call: -; cdr3_aa: CASSGPSHPPQHF; cdr3_nt: TGTGCCAGCAGCGGACCGTCCCATCCGCCCCAGCATTTT
clone_size: many; j_call: TRBJ2-5; v_call: TRBV12-3/TRBV12-4; d_call: TRBD1; cdr3_aa: CASRGTGEMETQYF; cdr3_nt: TGTGCCAGCAGGGGGACAGGGGAAATGGAGACCCAGTACTTC
clone_size: few; j_call: TRBJ2-1; v_call: TRBV5-1; d_call: -; cdr3_aa: CASSFSGTNSYNEQFF; cdr3_nt: TGCGCCAGCAGCTTCTCCGGGACAAATTCCTACAATGAGCAGTTCTTC
clone_size: many; j_call: TRBJ1-1; v_call: TRBV7-9; d_call: -; cdr3_aa: CASSLVKGRTEAFF; cdr3_nt: TGTGCCAGCAGCTTAGTTAAGGGTCGTACTGAAGCTTTCTTT
clone_size: many; j_call: TRBJ2-1; v_call: TRBV5-1; d_call: -; cdr3_aa: CASKGRAGTGEQFF; cdr3_nt: TGCGCCAGCAAAGGCAGGGCCGGTACGGGTGAGCAGTTCTTC
clone_size: -; j_call: TRBJ1-1; v_call: TRBV12-3/TRBV12-4; d_call: -; cdr3_aa: CASRLGNPGYKHEAFF; cdr3_nt: TGTGCCAGCAGGCTCGGGAATCCGGGTTACAAACATGAAGCTTTCTTT
clone_size: many; j_call: TRBJ2-7; v_call: TRBV28; d_call: TRBD2; cdr3_aa: CASRKPGLAGAGSYEQYF; cdr3_nt: TGTGCCAGCAGAAAACCCGGACTAGCGGGAGCCGGGTCCTACGAGCAGTACTTC
clone_size: -; j_call: TRBJ2-5; v_call: TRBV20-1; d_call: -; cdr3_aa: CSARAQFKETQYF; cdr3_nt: TGCAGTGCTAGGGCCCAATTTAAAGAGACCCAGTACTTC
clone_size: many; j_call: TRBJ1-1; v_call: TRBV11-3; d_call: -; cdr3_aa: CASKDSAANTEAFF; cdr3_nt: TGTGCCAGCAAGGACAGCGCCGCGAACACTGAAGCTTTCTTT
clone_size: -; j_call: TRBJ2-1; v_call: TRBV3-1; d_call: -; cdr3_aa: CASSQERELLRTSYNEQFF; cdr3_nt: TGTGCCAGCAGCCAAGAGCGGGAATTGCTACGTACTTCCTACAATGAGCAGTTCTTC
clone_size: -; j_call: TRBJ1-3; v_call: TRBV29-1; d_call: -; cdr3_aa: CSVDDSRWGNTIYF; cdr3_nt: TGCAGCGTTGATGACAGCCGATGGGGAAACACCATATATTTT
clone_size: -; j_call: TRBJ2-7; v_call: TRBV29-1; d_call: TRBD1; cdr3_aa: CSVETGRRAYEQYF; cdr3_nt: TGCAGCGTCGAGACAGGGAGAAGAGCCTACGAGCAGTACTTC
clone_size: many; j_call: TRBJ2-7; v_call: TRBV28; d_call: TRBD2; cdr3_aa: CASSPPPGASGDYEQYF; cdr3_nt: TGTGCCAGCAGCCCCCCCCCCGGGGCTAGCGGGGACTACGAGCAGTACTTC
clone_size: many; j_call: TRBJ2-2; v_call: TRBV10-3; d_call: -; cdr3_aa: CAIRADYSTTGELFF; cdr3_nt: TGTGCCATCAGAGCTGACTACTCGACCACCGGGGAGCTGTTTTTT
clone_size: -; j_call: TRBJ2-5; v_call: TRBV5-6; d_call: -; cdr3_aa: CASSFTQETQYF; cdr3_nt: TGTGCCAGCAGCTTTACCCAAGAGACCCAGTACTTC
clone_size: -; j_call: TRBJ2-3; v_call: TRBV24-1; d_call: TRBD1; cdr3_aa: CATSDLQDRGTDTQYF; cdr3_nt: TGTGCCACCAGTGATTTGCAGGACAGGGGCACAGATACGCAGTATTTT
clone_size: few; j_call: TRBJ2-1; v_call: TRBV9; d_call: -; cdr3_aa: CASSVLVEANEQFF; cdr3_nt: TGTGCCAGCAGCGTTCTAGTGGAGGCTAATGAGCAGTTCTTC
clone_size: many; j_call: TRBJ1-2; v_call: TRBV6-1; d_call: -; cdr3_aa: CASSETQSYGYTF; cdr3_nt: TGTGCCAGCAGTGAAACCCAGTCCTATGGCTACACCTTC
clone_size: -; j_call: TRBJ2-3; v_call: TRBV20-1; d_call: TRBD2; cdr3_aa: CSASRSLGGADTQYF; cdr3_nt: TGCAGTGCTAGCCGGAGCTTGGGGGGGGCAGATACGCAGTATTTT
clone_size: -; j_call: TRBJ1-3; v_call: TRBV2; d_call: -; cdr3_aa: CASRGQVSGNTIYF; cdr3_nt: TGTGCCAGCAGGGGGCAAGTCTCTGGAAACACCATATATTTT
clone_size: -; j_call: TRBJ1-1; v_call: TRBV6-2/TRBV6-3; d_call: -; cdr3_aa: CASSYSPGSEAFF; cdr3_nt: TGTGCCAGCAGTTACTCACCAGGGTCTGAAGCTTTCTTT
clone_size: many; j_call: TRBJ2-3; v_call: TRBV20-1; d_call: -; cdr3_aa: CSATGGGPGPDTQYF; cdr3_nt: TGCAGTGCTACCGGCGGAGGCCCCGGCCCAGATACGCAGTATTTT
clone_size: few; j_call: TRBJ2-1; v_call: TRBV3-1; d_call: -; cdr3_aa: CASSHTTGSDEQFF; cdr3_nt: TGTGCCAGCAGCCACACGACAGGTTCGGATGAGCAGTTCTTC
clone_size: many; j_call: TRBJ2-2; v_call: TRBV24-1; d_call: -; cdr3_aa: CATSEPGPNTGELFF; cdr3_nt: TGTGCCACCAGTGAACCGGGACCTAACACCGGGGAGCTGTTTTTT
clone_size: many; j_call: TRBJ2-3; v_call: TRBV6-6; d_call: TRBD1; cdr3_aa: CASSYFGTGVADTQYF; cdr3_nt: TGTGCCAGCAGTTACTTCGGGACAGGGGTAGCAGATACGCAGTATTTT
clone_size: few; j_call: TRBJ2-5; v_call: TRBV14; d_call: -; cdr3_aa: CASSLAYREETQYF; cdr3_nt: TGTGCCAGCAGCCTAGCCTACCGGGAAGAGACCCAGTACTTC
clone_size: many; j_call: TRBJ1-2; v_call: TRBV28; d_call: -; cdr3_aa: CASSLRMNYGYTF; cdr3_nt: TGTGCCAGCAGTTTGCGGATGAACTATGGCTACACCTTC
clone_size: few; j_call: TRBJ1-5; v_call: TRBV19; d_call: -; cdr3_aa: CASSIGGAQPQHF; cdr3_nt: TGTGCCAGTAGTATAGGGGGGGCTCAGCCCCAGCATTTT
clone_size: many; j_call: TRBJ1-1; v_call: TRBV27; d_call: -; cdr3_aa: CASSPGGRQNTEAFF; cdr3_nt: TGTGCCAGCAGCCCTGGAGGGCGGCAGAACACTGAAGCTTTCTTT
clone_size: -; j_call: TRBJ2-7; v_call: TRBV7-9; d_call: -; cdr3_aa: CASSLNSMAGRPSQETQYF; cdr3_nt: TGTGCCAGCAGCTTAAATTCGATGGCGGGACGGCCGTCTCAAGAGACGCAGTACTTC
clone_size: many; j_call: TRBJ1-2; v_call: TRBV5-1; d_call: TRBD1; cdr3_aa: CASSSGQGAANYGYTF; cdr3_nt: TGCGCCAGCAGCTCTGGACAGGGGGCCGCTAACTATGGCTACACCTTC
clone_size: few; j_call: TRBJ1-1; v_call: TRBV29-1; d_call: TRBD1; cdr3_aa: CSVERGQGIPMNTEAFF; cdr3_nt: TGCAGCGTTGAAAGGGGACAGGGTATACCCATGAACACTGAAGCTTTCTTT
clone_size: many; j_call: TRBJ2-7; v_call: TRBV12-3/TRBV12-4; d_call: TRBD1; cdr3_aa: CASSSRTGSEQYF; cdr3_nt: TGTGCCAGCAGTTCAAGGACAGGCTCCGAGCAGTACTTC